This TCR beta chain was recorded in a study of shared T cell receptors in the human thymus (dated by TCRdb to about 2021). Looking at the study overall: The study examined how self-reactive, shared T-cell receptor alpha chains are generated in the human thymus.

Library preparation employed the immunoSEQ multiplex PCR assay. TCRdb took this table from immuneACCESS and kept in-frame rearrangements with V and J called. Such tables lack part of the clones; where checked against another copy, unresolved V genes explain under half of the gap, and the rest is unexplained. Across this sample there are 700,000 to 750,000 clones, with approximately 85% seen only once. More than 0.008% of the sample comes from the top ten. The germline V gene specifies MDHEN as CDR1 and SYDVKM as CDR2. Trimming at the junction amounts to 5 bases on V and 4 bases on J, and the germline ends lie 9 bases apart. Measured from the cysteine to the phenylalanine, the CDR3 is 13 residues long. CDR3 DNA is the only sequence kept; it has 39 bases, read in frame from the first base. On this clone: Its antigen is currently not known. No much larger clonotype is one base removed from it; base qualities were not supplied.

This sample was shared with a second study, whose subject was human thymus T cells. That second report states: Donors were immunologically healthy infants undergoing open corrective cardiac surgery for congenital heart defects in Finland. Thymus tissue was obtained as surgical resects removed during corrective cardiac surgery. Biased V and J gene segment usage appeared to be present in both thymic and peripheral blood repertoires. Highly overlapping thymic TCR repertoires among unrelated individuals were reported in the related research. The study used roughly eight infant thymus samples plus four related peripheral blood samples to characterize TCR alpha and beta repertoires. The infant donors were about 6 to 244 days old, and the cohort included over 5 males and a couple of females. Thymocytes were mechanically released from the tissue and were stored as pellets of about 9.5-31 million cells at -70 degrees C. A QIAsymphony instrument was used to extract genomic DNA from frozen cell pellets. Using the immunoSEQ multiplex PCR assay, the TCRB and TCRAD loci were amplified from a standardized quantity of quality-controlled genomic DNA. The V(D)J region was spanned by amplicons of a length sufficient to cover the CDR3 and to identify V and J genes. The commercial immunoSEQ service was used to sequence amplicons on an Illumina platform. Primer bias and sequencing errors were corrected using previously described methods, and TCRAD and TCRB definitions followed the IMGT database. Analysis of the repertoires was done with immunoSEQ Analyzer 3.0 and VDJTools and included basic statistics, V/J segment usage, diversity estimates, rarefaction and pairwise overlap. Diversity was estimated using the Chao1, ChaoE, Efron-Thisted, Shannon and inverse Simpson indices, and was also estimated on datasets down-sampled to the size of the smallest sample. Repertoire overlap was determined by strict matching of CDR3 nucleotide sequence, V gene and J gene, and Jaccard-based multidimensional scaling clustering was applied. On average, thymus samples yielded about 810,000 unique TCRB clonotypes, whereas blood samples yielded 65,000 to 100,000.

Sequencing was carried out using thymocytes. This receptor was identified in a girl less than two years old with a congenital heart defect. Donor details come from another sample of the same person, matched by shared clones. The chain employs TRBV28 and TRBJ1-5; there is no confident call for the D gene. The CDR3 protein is CASSPQINQPQHF. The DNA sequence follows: TGTGCCAGCAGTCCACAAATTAATCAGCCCCAGCATTTT.